This T cell receptor beta chain was sequenced for a study of molecular identifiers for immune sequencing clone quantification. Study observations and caveats: The share of molecules held by clones above 20 RNA copies was over 97% in effector cells and under 1% in naive cells. Single-cell amounts of spiked Jurkat TCR RNA were reportedly detectable among 950,000 to 1,000,000 naive cells.

This clonotype came up many times. Its antigen is unidentified. CDR3 length equals 14 residues. Trimming removed 1 base at V and 0 bases at J, with 4 bases between. Each CDR3 protein gets one entry after TCRdb re-called the PCR reads with MiXCR. Among hundreds of thousands of distinct CDR3 sequences listed, over 20% were seen once. Sorted cell numbers of about 17,000 to 1,000,000, with 10%, 30% or 50% RNA, served as input for naive CD8 libraries. Naive CD8 T cells were picked out by sorting for CD8+CD4-CCR7+CD45RA+. The TCR comes from a human donor in good health. Some libraries in this study had Jurkat cell RNA spiked in. Sequencing was carried out using naive CD8+ T cells from blood, with Jurkat cell RNA spiked in. This sample's subset: FACS-sorted CD8+CD4-CCR7+CD45RA+ naive T cells. V gene TRBV12-3 or TRBV12-4 combines with J gene TRBJ1-5; unclear D gene. As DNA, the CDR3 is TGTGCCAGCAGTTTAGTCGATAGCAATCAGCCCCAGCATTTT. Protein: CASSLVDSNQPQHF.